This T cell receptor (beta chain) was recovered during a study of blood T cell repertoires in COVID-19. The germline V gene has CDR1 MNHEY and CDR2 SVGAGI. V trimming: 0 bases; J trimming: 7 bases; junction bases outside the gene matches: 7. This CDR3 has 16 residues. Only in-frame clones appear in the TCRdb table, and some are missing; sequencing was by immunoSEQ multiplex PCR. The sample contains more than 45,000 clones, more than 75% of which appear only once. The sample comprised peripheral blood. The sequence came from a woman aged 60-70 years with acute or convalescent COVID-19. The rearrangement links TRBV6-5 to TRBJ1-2; 11 bases agree with TRBD1. The CDR3 coding sequence is TGTGCCAGCAGTTACTCGACTGGGACAGGGGGGGGTGGCTACACCTTC. Translated: CASSYSTGTGGGGYTF.